Listed below are T cell receptor beta chains from one sample, sequenced in a study of shared clonotypes between healthy human individuals. TCRdb's table, derived via immunoSEQ multiplex PCR, lists solely in-frame clones and lacks some. The repertoire has about 2.5 million clones, less than 95% of them found once; the top ten carry 0.37%. Material for sequencing was naive CD4+ T cells from PBMCs. The receptors were sampled from a man younger than 35 in good health. Some clones in this sample may be carry-over from other donors' samples. Each CDR3 is given with its conserved first and last residue. The D gene is left open where the match is weak. Size tells how often a clone was seen (once, few, many) or the class of an expanded clone, and some rows leave it out.

clone size: NA; D gene: TRBD2; J gene: TRBJ2-3; V gene: TRBV7-9; CDR3 protein: CASSLGLAGDTQYF; CDR3 DNA: TGTGCCAGCAGCTTGGGACTAGCGGGAGATACGCAGTATTTT
clone size: NA; D gene: NA; J gene: TRBJ1-2; V gene: TRBV11-2; CDR3 protein: CASSLVTKGTSYGYTF; CDR3 DNA: TGTGCCAGCAGCTTAGTAACGAAAGGGACCTCCTATGGCTACACCTTC
clone size: NA; D gene: NA; J gene: TRBJ2-2; V gene: TRBV19; CDR3 protein: CASRVLGTGELFF; CDR3 DNA: TGTGCCAGTAGGGTACTCGGCACCGGGGAGCTGTTTTTT
clone size: once; D gene: NA; J gene: TRBJ2-1; V gene: TRBV7-2; CDR3 protein: CASSAWDSYNEQFF; CDR3 DNA: TGTGCCAGCAGCGCCTGGGACTCCTACAATGAGCAGTTCTTC
clone size: NA; D gene: NA; J gene: TRBJ2-2; V gene: TRBV4-1; CDR3 protein: CASSQRLPSGTGELFF; CDR3 DNA: TGCGCCAGCAGCCAAAGACTCCCCTCGGGCACCGGGGAGCTGTTTTTT
clone size: NA; D gene: NA; J gene: TRBJ1-1; V gene: TRBV7-3; CDR3 protein: CASSPRAGTTEAFF; CDR3 DNA: TGTGCCAGCAGCCCGAGGGCAGGGACCACTGAAGCTTTCTTT
clone size: NA; D gene: NA; J gene: TRBJ1-5; V gene: TRBV19; CDR3 protein: CASDARGPENSNQPQHF; CDR3 DNA: TGTGCCAGTGACGCACGGGGACCGGAAAATAGCAATCAGCCCCAGCATTTT
clone size: NA; D gene: TRBD1; J gene: TRBJ2-7; V gene: TRBV6-6; CDR3 protein: CASKLGQGYEQYF; CDR3 DNA: TGTGCCAGCAAATTAGGACAGGGCTACGAGCAGTACTTC
clone size: NA; D gene: NA; J gene: TRBJ2-1; V gene: TRBV29-1; CDR3 protein: CSAGYRYNEQFF; CDR3 DNA: TGCAGCGCGGGTTACAGGTACAATGAGCAGTTCTTC
clone size: NA; D gene: NA; J gene: TRBJ1-2; V gene: TRBV27; CDR3 protein: CASSFGPGSNYGYTF; CDR3 DNA: TGTGCCAGCAGTTTTGGTCCAGGGTCTAACTATGGCTACACCTTC
clone size: NA; D gene: NA; J gene: TRBJ1-3; V gene: TRBV7-9; CDR3 protein: CASSRGTQNTIYF; CDR3 DNA: TGTGCCAGCAGCCGAGGGACCCAGAACACCATATATTTT
clone size: NA; D gene: TRBD1; J gene: TRBJ1-4; V gene: TRBV29-1; CDR3 protein: CSVLGQGGTTNEKLFF; CDR3 DNA: TGCAGCGTCCTTGGACAGGGTGGAACAACTAATGAAAAACTGTTTTTT
clone size: NA; D gene: NA; J gene: TRBJ2-1; V gene: TRBV7-9; CDR3 protein: CASSLGRDTEQFF; CDR3 DNA: TGTGCCAGCAGCTTGGGTAGGGACACTGAGCAGTTCTTC
clone size: NA; D gene: TRBD1; J gene: TRBJ2-3; V gene: TRBV11-2; CDR3 protein: CASSLAVGQGLGSGYF; CDR3 DNA: TGTGCCAGCAGCTTAGCTGTTGGACAGGGTTTGGGGTCGGGGTATTTT
clone size: NA; D gene: NA; J gene: TRBJ2-4; V gene: TRBV21-1; CDR3 protein: CASRDLPGSKNIQYF; CDR3 DNA: TGTGCCAGCAGAGACCTGCCAGGCAGCAAAAACATTCAGTACTTC
clone size: NA; D gene: TRBD1; J gene: TRBJ2-4; V gene: TRBV28; CDR3 protein: CASSLQGSKNIQYF; CDR3 DNA: TGTGCCAGCAGTCTACAGGGGTCCAAAAACATTCAGTACTTC
clone size: NA; D gene: NA; J gene: TRBJ1-5; V gene: TRBV18; CDR3 protein: CASSGGGSNQPQHF; CDR3 DNA: TGTGCCAGCTCAGGGGGTGGTAGCAATCAGCCCCAGCATTTT
clone size: NA; D gene: NA; J gene: TRBJ1-3; V gene: TRBV9; CDR3 protein: CASSVGGVAGNTIYF; CDR3 DNA: TGTGCCAGCAGCGTAGGTGGCGTGGCTGGAAACACCATATATTTT
clone size: NA; D gene: TRBD1; J gene: TRBJ1-1; V gene: TRBV6-1; CDR3 protein: CATPGQGANTEAFF; CDR3 DNA: TGTGCCACCCCTGGACAGGGGGCGAACACTGAAGCTTTCTTT
clone size: NA; D gene: NA; J gene: TRBJ1-3; V gene: TRBV4-2; CDR3 protein: CASSQGRTGGPGNTIYF; CDR3 DNA: TGTGCCAGCAGCCAAGGACGGACGGGGGGACCTGGAAACACCATATATTTT
clone size: NA; D gene: NA; J gene: TRBJ2-3; V gene: TRBV5-1; CDR3 protein: CASSLVPADTQYF; CDR3 DNA: TGCGCCAGCAGCTTGGTTCCGGCAGATACGCAGTATTTT
clone size: NA; D gene: TRBD2; J gene: TRBJ2-3; V gene: TRBV28; CDR3 protein: CASSFWWREKVADTQYF; CDR3 DNA: TGTGCCAGCAGTTTTTGGTGGCGGGAGAAGGTCGCAGATACGCAGTATTTT
clone size: NA; D gene: NA; J gene: TRBJ1-2; V gene: TRBV20-1; CDR3 protein: CSARAFGGYTF; CDR3 DNA: TGCAGTGCACGGGCGTTCGGGGGCTACACCTTC
clone size: NA; D gene: NA; J gene: TRBJ2-1; V gene: TRBV18; CDR3 protein: CASSPNLGPYNEQFF; CDR3 DNA: TGTGCCAGCTCACCGAACCTAGGCCCTTACAATGAGCAGTTCTTC
clone size: few; D gene: NA; J gene: TRBJ2-2; V gene: TRBV6-1; CDR3 protein: CASKYPGELFF; CDR3 DNA: TGTGCCAGCAAATACCCCGGGGAGCTGTTTTTT
clone size: NA; D gene: NA; J gene: TRBJ2-4; V gene: TRBV7-2; CDR3 protein: CASSRGPGRGDIQYF; CDR3 DNA: TGTGCCAGCTCGCGGGGCCCTGGCAGGGGGGACATTCAGTACTTC
clone size: NA; D gene: NA; J gene: TRBJ2-5; V gene: TRBV4-1; CDR3 protein: CASSQGSGALQETQYF; CDR3 DNA: TGCGCCAGCAGCCAAGGGTCAGGGGCACTCCAAGAGACCCAGTACTTC
clone size: NA; D gene: NA; J gene: TRBJ1-4; V gene: TRBV14; CDR3 protein: CASSQLGAGNEKLFF; CDR3 DNA: TGTGCCAGCAGCCAACTTGGGGCTGGTAATGAAAAACTGTTTTTT
clone size: NA; D gene: NA; J gene: TRBJ2-1; V gene: TRBV4-3; CDR3 protein: CASSQDLPLVLSSYNEQFF; CDR3 DNA: TGCGCCAGCAGCCAAGACCTTCCCCTGGTCCTGAGCTCCTACAATGAGCAGTTCTTC
clone size: NA; D gene: NA; J gene: TRBJ1-1; V gene: TRBV28; CDR3 protein: CASSLWAGANTEAFF; CDR3 DNA: TGTGCCAGCAGTTTATGGGCAGGGGCGAACACTGAAGCTTTCTTT
clone size: NA; D gene: NA; J gene: TRBJ1-2; V gene: TRBV28; CDR3 protein: CASSFVHASYGYTF; CDR3 DNA: TGTGCCAGCAGTTTTGTACACGCTTCCTATGGCTACACCTTC
clone size: NA; D gene: TRBD2; J gene: TRBJ2-5; V gene: TRBV7-6; CDR3 protein: CASSPGLSQETQYF; CDR3 DNA: TGTGCCAGCTCCCCGGGACTATCCCAAGAGACCCAGTACTTC
clone size: NA; D gene: TRBD1; J gene: TRBJ1-2; V gene: TRBV19; CDR3 protein: CATSPDPGQGKGYTF; CDR3 DNA: TGTGCCACTTCTCCAGACCCGGGACAGGGTAAAGGCTACACCTTC
clone size: NA; D gene: TRBD1; J gene: TRBJ2-6; V gene: TRBV5-6; CDR3 protein: CASSLRTGGSGANVLTF; CDR3 DNA: TGTGCCAGCAGCTTACGGACAGGGGGCTCTGGGGCCAACGTCCTGACTTTC
clone size: NA; D gene: NA; J gene: TRBJ1-1; V gene: TRBV25-1; CDR3 protein: CASRREVDDTEAFF; CDR3 DNA: TGTGCCAGCAGAAGGGAAGTGGATGACACTGAAGCTTTCTTT
clone size: NA; D gene: NA; J gene: TRBJ2-1; V gene: TRBV28; CDR3 protein: CASSLGREVGPFF; CDR3 DNA: TGTGCCAGCAGTTTAGGGCGAGAAGTCGGTCCGTTCTTC
clone size: NA; D gene: TRBD2; J gene: TRBJ2-1; V gene: TRBV28; CDR3 protein: CASSLLVAGANEQFF; CDR3 DNA: TGTGCCAGCAGTTTATTAGTAGCGGGAGCGAATGAGCAGTTCTTC
clone size: NA; D gene: NA; J gene: TRBJ2-7; V gene: TRBV14; CDR3 protein: CASSLWQGSEEQYF; CDR3 DNA: TGTGCCAGCAGCCTTTGGCAGGGGTCTGAGGAGCAGTACTTC
clone size: NA; D gene: NA; J gene: TRBJ1-4; V gene: TRBV27; CDR3 protein: CASSPNGGLANEKLFF; CDR3 DNA: TGTGCCAGCAGCCCAAACGGTGGGCTAGCTAATGAAAAACTGTTTTTT
clone size: NA; D gene: TRBD1; J gene: TRBJ2-3; V gene: TRBV10-3; CDR3 protein: CASRGTGNTDTQYF; CDR3 DNA: TGTGCCAGCCGCGGGACAGGGAACACAGATACGCAGTATTTT
clone size: NA; D gene: NA; J gene: TRBJ1-2; V gene: TRBV7-3; CDR3 protein: CASSSSQGRDGYTF; CDR3 DNA: TGTGCCAGCAGCTCGAGCCAGGGAAGGGATGGCTACACCTTC